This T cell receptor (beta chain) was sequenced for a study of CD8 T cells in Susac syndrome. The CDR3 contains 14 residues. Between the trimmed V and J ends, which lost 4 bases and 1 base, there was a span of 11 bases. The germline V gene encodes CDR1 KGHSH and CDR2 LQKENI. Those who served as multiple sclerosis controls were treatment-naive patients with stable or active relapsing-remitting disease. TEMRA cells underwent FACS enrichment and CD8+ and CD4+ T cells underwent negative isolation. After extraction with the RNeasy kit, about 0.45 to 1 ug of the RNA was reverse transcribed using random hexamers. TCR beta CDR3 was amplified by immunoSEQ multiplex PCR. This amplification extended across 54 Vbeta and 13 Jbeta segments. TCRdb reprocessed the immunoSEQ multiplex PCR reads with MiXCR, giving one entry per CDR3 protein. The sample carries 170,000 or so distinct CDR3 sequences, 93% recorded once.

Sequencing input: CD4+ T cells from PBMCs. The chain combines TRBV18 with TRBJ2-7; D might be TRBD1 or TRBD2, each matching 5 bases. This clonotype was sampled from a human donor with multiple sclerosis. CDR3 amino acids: CASSLSEGSYEQYF. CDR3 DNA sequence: TGTGCCAGCTCACTTTCCGAGGGGTCCTACGAGCAGTACTTC.